This passage covers 21 T cell receptor beta chains from one sample sequenced in a study of blood T cell repertoires in COVID-19. The method was immunoSEQ multiplex PCR; TCRdb's version includes in-frame clones alone and lacks a portion of them. The sample lists around 50,000 clones; roughly 82% were seen once. Material: peripheral blood. The receptors originated from a woman aged 80 or over with acute or convalescent COVID-19.

V and J are TRBV5-1 and TRBJ1-1, with a possible D match to TRBD1 (5 bases). V lost 5 bases, J lost 1 base, and 9 bases lay in between. This CDR3 has 13 amino acids. The germline gives CDR1 SGHRS, CDR2 YFSETQ. The CDR3 DNA is TGCGCCAGCAGAAGACAGTCGAACACTGAAGCTTTCTTT. Protein sequence: CASRRQSNTEAFF.

V and J are TRBV5-6 and TRBJ1-1; no clear D. Germline V gene lookup returns CDR1 SGHDT and CDR2 YYEEEE. Trimming left V 1 base short and J 5 bases short, with 9 bases between. The CDR3 covers 13 residues. In DNA form, the CDR3 reads TGTGCCAGCAGCTTGCGAGGGCGGACTGAAGCTTTCTTT. This sequence encodes CASSLRGRTEAFF.

The rearrangement uses TRBV12-3 or TRBV12-4 and TRBJ2-2, with a weak D call TRBD2 (5 bases). The CDR3 spans 12 residues. V dropped 5 bases and J dropped 7 bases, with 8 bases sitting between them. For the CDR3, the DNA is TGTGCCAGCAGTCAAGGGAGCGGGGAGCTGTTTTTT. It encodes CASSQGSGELFF.

The J gene is TRBJ1-2, the V gene TRBV3-1 (or the pseudogene TRBV3-2); 8 nucleotides line up with TRBD1. Germline CDR1 LGHDT, CDR2 YNNKEL (reference sequence). Trimming at V came to 5 bases and at J to 6 bases, leaving 5 bases not matched to a gene. This CDR3 has 13 residues. The CDR3 bases are TGTGCCAGCAGCTGGACAGGGAAGGATGGCTACACCTTC. This codes for CASSWTGKDGYTF.

The CDR3 coding sequence is TGTGCCAGTACCCAGGGACAGGGAAATCAGCCCCAGCATTTT. It specifies CASTQGQGNQPQHF. The chain couples TRBV19 to TRBJ1-5; TRBD1 aligns across 9 bases. Germline values: CDR1 LNHDA, CDR2 SQIVND (reference sequence). The junction had 5 bases not matched to a gene; V was cut back by 7 bases and J by 4 bases. The CDR3 is 14 amino acids. The full variable domain, its missing parts supplied by reference TRBV19 and TRBJ1-5, is DGGITQSPKYLFRKEGQNVTLSCEQNLNHDAMYWYRQDPGQGLRLIYYSQIVNDFQKGDIAEGYSVSREKKESFPLTVTSAQKNPTAFYLCASTQGQGNQPQHFGDGTRLSIL.

This clone was picked up one time. The rearrangement links TRBV7-3 to TRBJ2-1; TRBD2 is a possible D gene (6 bases). This CDR3 contains 13 residues. V gave up 5 bases and J gave up 9 bases, with 14 bases separating them. Germline V lookup: CDR1 SGHTA, CDR2 FQGTGA. CDR3 protein: CASSPRQGGEQFF. The CDR3 nucleotides read TGTGCCAGCAGCCCCCGGCAGGGAGGTGAGCAGTTCTTC.

This clone came up a few times. V usage is TRBV18 and J usage is TRBJ2-2, with D unresolved. Looked up from germline, CDR1 is KGHSH and CDR2 is LQKENI. This CDR3 spans 14 amino acids. Trimming stripped 3 bases from V and 2 bases from J, with 7 bases between. This CDR3 reads CASSPEINTGELFF. For the CDR3, the DNA is TGTGCCAGCTCACCCGAGATTAACACCGGGGAGCTGTTTTTT.

This rearrangement joins TRBV2 to TRBJ1-2; D is perhaps TRBD1 (6 bases). This CDR3 spans 16 amino acids. Trimming took off 6 bases at V and 2 bases at J, with 19 bases between the two ends. Germline V gene data show CDR1 as SNHLY and CDR2 as FYNNEI. Here the CDR3 reads CASSVLQGLGNYGYTF. CDR3 coding DNA: TGTGCCAGCAGCGTATTACAGGGCTTAGGGAACTATGGCTACACCTTC.

V and J are TRBV3-1 (or the pseudogene TRBV3-2) and TRBJ1-5; the match to TRBD1 covers 9 bases. Germline V CDR1 and CDR2: LGHDT, YNNKEL (reference sequence). Trimming cost V 1 base and J 5 bases; bases outside gene matches: 3. The CDR3 is 15 residues long. The CDR3 sequence is CASSQGTGEDQPQHF. The CDR3 bases are TGTGCCAGCAGCCAAGGGACAGGGGAAGATCAGCCCCAGCATTTT.

V usage is TRBV4-1 and J usage is TRBJ1-3; 7 nucleotides agree with TRBD1. The CDR3 is 14 residues long. J gave up 5 bases and V 4 bases, and 5 bases lay outside the gene matches. Looked up from germline, CDR1 is MGHRA and CDR2 is YSYEKL. CDR3 in DNA: TGCGCCAGCAGCCCGGGGACAGCGAGAAACACCATATATTTT. Protein product: CASSPGTARNTIYF.

This sequence joins TRBV5-1 and TRBJ2-7; possibly TRBD2 for D (6 bases). The germline V gene has CDR1 SGHRS and CDR2 YFSETQ. The V end lost 4 bases, the J end lost 4 bases, and 12 bases lay between the germline ends. This CDR3 is 13 amino acids long. CDR3 coding DNA: TGCGCCAGCAGCCACGGGGGAGGATACGAGCAGTACTTC. It is translated as CASSHGGGYEQYF.

This clone was observed a single time. The gene calls are TRBV5-1 and TRBJ2-1, with D perhaps matching TRBD1 (6 bases). The V end was cut by 2 bases, the J end by 6 bases, with 12 bases between. The CDR3 is 14 residues long. The germline V gene encodes CDR1 SGHRS and CDR2 YFSETQ. The CDR3 protein is CASSFRGSGNEQFF. The CDR3 DNA sequence: TGCGCCAGCAGCTTCAGGGGTTCAGGCAATGAGCAGTTCTTC.

This clone showed up just once. J is TRBJ1-2 and V is TRBV28; TRBD1 agrees at 10 bases. This CDR3 has 17 amino acids. Trimming cost V 8 bases and J 4 bases; bases outside gene matches: 16. The germline V gene encodes CDR1 MDHEN and CDR2 SYDVKM. The CDR3 spells CASLQMIPGQGIYGYTF. As DNA, the CDR3 is TGTGCCAGCCTTCAAATGATCCCGGGACAGGGGATCTATGGCTACACCTTC.

This clone was seen once. The CDR3 loop is CASSQDGGGAGAPQYF. In DNA form, the CDR3 reads TGTGCCAGCAGCCAAGATGGGGGTGGAGCGGGAGCCCCACAGTACTTC. V is TRBV3-1 (or the pseudogene TRBV3-2) and J is TRBJ2-5, with TRBD2 matching 8 bases. Germline CDR1 LGHDT, CDR2 YNNKEL (reference sequence). The ends lost 0 bases at V and 11 bases at J; junction bases unmatched: 14. The CDR3 length is 16 residues.

This rearrangement joins TRBV15 to TRBJ2-1, with D possibly TRBD1 on 6 matching bases. Germline CDR1 and CDR2: LNHNV and YYDKDF (reference sequence). This CDR3 spans 17 amino acids. V shed 1 base and J shed 1 base, with 14 bases lying between them. CDR3 in amino acids: CATSRGSTGHSYNEQFF. The CDR3 DNA reads as TGTGCCACCAGCAGAGGGTCGACAGGACATTCCTACAATGAGCAGTTCTTC.

This clone appeared a single time. The CDR3 sequence is CASSVVTGGLGEQFF. The CDR3 DNA reads as TGTGCCAGCAGCGTAGTGACGGGAGGGTTGGGTGAGCAGTTCTTC. The chain links TRBV9 to TRBJ2-1; 8 bases agree with TRBD2. Germline values: CDR1 SGDLS, CDR2 YYNGEE. CDR3 size: 15 residues. Trimming cost V 0 bases and J 9 bases; bases outside gene matches: 8.

V usage is TRBV4-1 and J usage is TRBJ2-3; 7 bases are a match to TRBD2. The germline V gene has CDR1 MGHRA and CDR2 YSYEKL. V was clipped by 0 bases and J by 2 bases; unmatched bases: 5. This CDR3 comprises 16 residues. The CDR3 sequence is CASSQDRGEPTDTQYF. The CDR3 coding sequence is TGCGCCAGCAGCCAAGATCGGGGGGAACCCACAGATACGCAGTATTTT.

The chain combines TRBV7-2 with TRBJ2-1, with 8 bases aligning to TRBD2. J gave up 1 base and V 1 base, and 6 bases lay outside the gene matches. The CDR3 runs to 17 residues. The germline V gene has CDR1 SGHTA and CDR2 FQGNSA. CDR3 sequence (DNA): TGTGCCAGCAGCTTAGGCATCGCGGGGGGATCCTACAATGAGCAGTTCTTC. It translates to CASSLGIAGGSYNEQFF. Full variable domain (missing parts from reference TRBV7-2 and TRBJ2-1): GAGVSQSPSNKVTEKGKDVELRCDPISGHTALYWYRQSLGQGLEFLIYFQGNSAPDKSGLPSDRFSAERTGGSVSTLTIQRTQQEDSAVYLCASSLGIAGGSYNEQFFGPGTRLTVL.

This chain links TRBV3-1 (or the pseudogene TRBV3-2) with TRBJ2-1, with TRBD2 identical over 11 bases. The CDR3 is made up of 18 amino acids. The germline gives CDR1 LGHDT, CDR2 YNNKEL (reference sequence). V was clipped by 1 base and J by 3 bases; unmatched bases: 8. DNA for the CDR3: TGTGCCAGCAGCCAAGGGGGACTAGCGGAGCACTTCTACAATGAGCAGTTCTTC. Its protein is CASSQGGLAEHFYNEQFF.

The V call is TRBV7-2, the J call TRBJ2-3, with 11 bases that match TRBD2. V shed 3 bases, J shed 5 bases, and the junction held 7 bases outside the gene matches. This CDR3 is built from 16 residues. In germline, CDR1 is SGHTA, CDR2 FQGNSA. In DNA form, the CDR3 reads TGTGCCAGCAGCTTTGGTAGCGGGGGGGCCGGAGATACGCAGTATTTT. Its translation: CASSFGSGGAGDTQYF.

The chain is built from TRBV4-2 and TRBJ2-5; weak D call: TRBD2 (6 bases). The V and J ends lost 4 bases and 1 base respectively, with 13 bases between them. The length of the CDR3 is 15 residues. Germline V gene sequence: CDR1 LGHNA, CDR2 YNFKEQ. CDR3 DNA sequence: TGTGCCAGCAGCCCAGGGACTTCTACCCAAGAGACCCAGTACTTC. Translated, it gives CASSPGTSTQETQYF.